What follows are 25 T cell receptor beta chains derived from one specimen sequenced in a study of blood T cell repertoires in COVID-19. Some clones are missing from TCRdb's copy, which holds only in-frame ones; the method was immunoSEQ multiplex PCR. The sample carries tens of thousands of clones, 89% recorded once. Specimen: peripheral blood. Source of these receptors: a man aged 50-60 years with active COVID-19.

The chain joins TRBV11-2 to TRBJ2-3, with 7 nucleotides matching TRBD1. This CDR3 region has 18 residues. Germline lookup yields CDR1 SGHAT and CDR2 FQNNGV. Losses at the gene ends were 4 bases for V and 1 base for J; bases not matched to a gene: 14. The CDR3 reads CASSSSLGGPGRTDTQYF. CDR3 DNA: TGTGCCAGCAGCTCTAGCTTAGGGGGCCCTGGCCGCACAGATACGCAGTATTTT.

The chain employs TRBV28 and TRBJ1-3; D gene uncertain. CDR1 and CDR2 from the germline V gene are MDHEN and SYDVKM. V lost 6 bases to trimming and J lost 7 bases, with 4 bases between them. The CDR3 loop spans 10 amino acids. The CDR3 DNA reads as TGTGCCAGCAGACGGAACACCATATATTTT. It is translated as CASRRNTIYF.

The gene calls are TRBV3-1 (or the pseudogene TRBV3-2) and TRBJ1-2, with D maybe TRBD1 (5 bases). The ends were cut back, 3 bases at V and 8 bases at J, with 13 bases in the middle. CDR1 and CDR2 (germline): LGHDT, YNNKEL (reference sequence). The CDR3 has 13 amino acids. The CDR3 spells CASSQGPGGGYTF. The CDR3 region has the DNA TGTGCCAGCAGCCAGGGACCCGGAGGGGGCTACACCTTC.

This chain links TRBV6-5 with TRBJ2-3; 13 positions match TRBD2. The CDR3 sequence is 14 residues long. CDR1 is MNHEY and CDR2 is SVGAGI in the germline V gene. J gave up 4 bases and V 6 bases, and 1 base lay outside the gene matches. As DNA, the CDR3 is TGTGCCAGCAGCGGACTAGCGGGGGCAGATACGCAGTATTTT. Amino acid sequence: CASSGLAGADTQYF.

V and J are TRBV19 and TRBJ1-2; 8 positions agree with TRBD1. CDR3 size: 12 residues. J was trimmed by 6 bases and V by 9 bases; bases with no gene match: 6. The germline V gene encodes CDR1 LNHDA and CDR2 SQIVND (reference sequence). This CDR3 is CASRTGSNGYTF. For the CDR3, the DNA is TGTGCCAGCAGGACAGGGTCGAATGGCTACACCTTC.

The chain uses TRBV7-3 and TRBJ1-2; 9 nucleotides match TRBD1. The CDR3 covers 17 residues. The V segment lost 5 bases and the J segment 4 bases; nucleotides outside the gene matches: 14. Germline-derived CDR1 and CDR2 are SGHTA and FQGTGA. The CDR3 is CASSPTGGAGAGYGYTF. CDR3 sequence (DNA): TGTGCCAGCAGCCCTACAGGGGGCGCAGGGGCTGGCTATGGCTACACCTTC. Filled out from reference TRBV7-3 and TRBJ1-2, the complete variable domain reads GAGVSQTPSNKVTEKGKYVELRCDPISGHTALYWYRQSLGQGPEFLIYFQGTGAADDSGLPNDRFFAVRPEGSVSTLKIQRTERGDSAVYLCASSPTGGAGAGYGYTFGSGTRLTVV.

This clone was found once. The CDR3 DNA follows: TGCGCCAGCAGCCGAATAGCGGGGGCCCCTACTAGCTCCTACAATGAGCAGTTCTTC. Protein: CASSRIAGAPTSSYNEQFF. The chain employs TRBV4-1 and TRBJ2-1, with 9 bases fitting TRBD2. Germline-derived CDR1 and CDR2 are MGHRA and YSYEKL. The trim removed 4 bases at V and 0 bases at J, leaving 13 bases unmatched. The CDR3 has 19 residues.

The chain carries TRBV3-1 (or the pseudogene TRBV3-2) and TRBJ2-1; 10 bases line up with TRBD2. CDR3 size: 19 residues. V lost 6 bases and J lost 8; bases outside the gene matches: 22. The V gene's germline CDR1 is LGHDT and CDR2 YNNKEL (reference sequence). CDR3 nucleotide sequence: TGTGCCAGCAGGAACCAAGGGGGCCAGCGGGGGGGAGTTTTCCATGAGCAGTTCTTC. Translated: CASRNQGGQRGGVFHEQFF.

The chain couples TRBV19 to TRBJ1-2; 7 nucleotides match TRBD1. The CDR3 extends over 15 amino acids. V dropped 4 bases and J dropped 7; count of bases not matched to a gene: 12. The germline V gene has CDR1 LNHDA and CDR2 SQIVND (reference sequence). CDR3 region: CASSRTGTTAAGYTF. The CDR3 DNA reads as TGTGCCAGTAGTAGGACAGGAACGACGGCGGCTGGCTACACCTTC.

The chain couples TRBV7-9 to TRBJ2-7, with 8 bases lining up with TRBD1. The ends lost 5 bases at V and 3 bases at J; junction bases unmatched: 3. Germline-derived CDR1 and CDR2 are SEHNR and FQNEAQ (reference sequence). The CDR3 spans 13 residues. CDR3 loop: CASSGQGDYEQYF. For the CDR3, the DNA is TGTGCCAGCAGCGGACAGGGTGACTACGAGCAGTACTTC.

The rearrangement uses TRBV6-2 or TRBV6-3 and TRBJ1-5, with 12 bases fitting TRBD1. With V trimmed by 4 bases and J by 6 bases, 7 bases remained unmatched. CDR3 size: 16 residues. The germline V gene has CDR1 MNHEY and CDR2 SVGEGT. The CDR3 is CASSSPGQGASQPQHF. CDR3 bases: TGTGCCAGCAGTTCACCGGGACAGGGGGCAAGTCAGCCCCAGCATTTT.

This clone was counted a few times. The chain combines TRBV2 with TRBJ2-1; D is unclear. Trimming pared 2 bases from V and 5 bases from J, leaving 4 bases between. This CDR3 contains 12 residues. CDR1 and CDR2 (germline): SNHLY, FYNNEI. The CDR3: CASSESDNEQFF. The CDR3 bases are TGTGCCAGCAGTGAAAGCGACAATGAGCAGTTCTTC.

The CDR3 DNA is TGTGCCAGCAGTGAGCATGGTGGACAGGGATCACCCCTCCACTTT. Protein product: CASSEHGGQGSPLHF. The gene calls are TRBV6-1 and TRBJ1-6, with 8 bases matching TRBD1. V shed 3 bases and J 10 bases; nucleotides not matched to a gene: 8. The CDR3 is made up of 15 amino acids. Germline V gives CDR1 MNHNS, CDR2 SASEGT.

In its sample, this clone was seen once. This chain joins TRBV25-1 and TRBJ2-5; TRBD1 matches at 9 bases. V dropped 8 bases and J dropped 1; count of bases not matched to a gene: 2. The CDR3 is 13 residues long. Germline V gene sequence: CDR1 MGHDK, CDR2 SYGVNS. This CDR3 reads CASPGQGQETQYF. The CDR3 nucleotides are TGTGCCAGCCCGGGACAGGGCCAAGAGACCCAGTACTTC.

The chain recombines TRBV30 with TRBJ2-1; D possibly corresponds to TRBD2 (5 bases). The V end was cut by 1 base, the J end by 12 bases, with 13 bases between. This CDR3 is 12 amino acids long. Germline-derived CDR1 and CDR2 are GTSNPN and SVGIG (reference sequence). This CDR3 is CAWSDLRELQFF. The CDR3 coding sequence is TGTGCCTGGAGTGATTTGAGGGAACTGCAGTTCTTC.

The chain joins TRBV28 to TRBJ1-3, with TRBD1 matching 7 bases. Germline CDR1 and CDR2: MDHEN and SYDVKM. This CDR3 has 15 amino acids. V was pared by 7 bases and J by 1 base, with 7 bases of the junction left unmatched. The CDR3 DNA follows: TGTGCCAGCACTCATCCCAGGGGGTCTGGAAACACCATATATTTT. Translated, it gives CASTHPRGSGNTIYF.

The chain uses TRBV5-1 and TRBJ2-7; TRBD1 agrees at 8 bases. This CDR3 contains 14 residues. The germline gives CDR1 SGHRS, CDR2 YFSETQ. With V trimmed by 4 bases and J by 5 bases, 8 bases remained unmatched. CDR3 region: CASSTDREFDEQYF. As DNA, the CDR3 is TGCGCCAGCAGCACGGACAGGGAATTCGACGAGCAGTACTTC.

The chain couples TRBV5-5 to TRBJ2-6; no firm D call. V lost 0 bases to trimming and J lost 0 bases, with 10 bases between them. The CDR3 spans 17 residues. Germline V gene sequence: CDR1 SGHKS, CDR2 YYEKEE (reference sequence). The CDR3 here is CASSLGPRSSGANVLTF. The CDR3 DNA follows: TGTGCCAGCAGCTTGGGGCCAAGAAGCTCTGGGGCCAACGTCCTGACTTTC.

The genes are TRBV7-9 and TRBJ2-1; perhaps TRBD2 as D (5 bases). V was shortened by 6 bases and J by 12 bases, with 18 bases between the two germline ends. Looked up from germline, CDR1 is SEHNR and CDR2 is FQNEAQ (reference sequence). This CDR3 comprises 13 residues. CDR3 sequence (DNA): TGTGCCAGCAGTAGAGGGCAGGAGCGGCTGCAGTTCTTC. As protein: CASSRGQERLQFF.

In nucleotides, the CDR3 is TGTGCCAGCAGTCGGGGTCCTGACACTGAAGCTTTCTTT. Translating it yields CASSRGPDTEAFF. This chain joins TRBV5-6 and TRBJ1-1; D gene uncertain. V lost 5 bases to trimming and J lost 3 bases, with 11 bases between them. Germline V gene data show CDR1 as SGHDT and CDR2 as YYEEEE. The CDR3 consists of 13 residues.

The J gene is TRBJ2-1, the V gene TRBV19, with D tentatively TRBD1 (5 bases). This CDR3 is built from 13 residues. With 4 bases removed from V and 9 bases from J, the gap between germline ends came to 13 bases. Germline CDR1 LNHDA, CDR2 SQIVND (reference sequence). CDR3 in DNA: TGTGCCAGTAGTAATTACCAGGGTGGTGAGCAGTTCTTC. As protein: CASSNYQGGEQFF.

J is TRBJ1-2 and V is TRBV5-4; 9 nucleotides line up with TRBD1. Germline CDR1 is SGHNT and CDR2 is YYREEE (reference sequence). The CDR3 has 15 amino acids. V was pared by 4 bases and J by 6 bases, with 10 bases of the junction left unmatched. The CDR3 DNA follows: TGTGCCAGCAGCGGAACGGGACAGGGTAGGGATGGCTACACCTTC. Residues: CASSGTGQGRDGYTF. Filled out from reference TRBV5-4 and TRBJ1-2, the complete variable domain reads ETGVTQSPTHLIKTRGQQVTLRCSSQSGHNTVSWYQQALGQGPQFIFQYYREEENGRGNFPPRFSGLQFPNYSSELNVNALELDDSALYLCASSGTGQGRDGYTFGSGTRLTVV.

This chain joins TRBV10-1 and TRBJ2-7, with D tentatively TRBD2 (5 bases). The CDR3 has 13 residues. Germline V gene data show CDR1 as WNHNN and CDR2 as SYGVQD (reference sequence). The V and J ends lost 6 bases and 0 bases respectively, with 9 bases between them. CDR3 protein: CASRGANSYEQYF. For the CDR3, the DNA is TGCGCCAGCAGGGGAGCGAACTCCTACGAGCAGTACTTC.

The chain combines TRBV6-5 with TRBJ2-1; 11 bases align to TRBD1. V trimming: 6 bases; J trimming: 2 bases; junction bases outside the gene matches: 3. There are 15 residues in the CDR3. Germline V gives CDR1 MNHEY, CDR2 SVGAGI. The DNA for the CDR3 is TGTGCCAGCAGAAAGGACAGGGGGCCCTACAATGAGCAGTTCTTC. Residues: CASRKDRGPYNEQFF.

This clone was seen more than once but under ten times. The V gene is TRBV3-1 (or the pseudogene TRBV3-2), the J gene TRBJ1-2; D remains unclear. CDR1 is LGHDT and CDR2 is YNNKEL in the germline V gene (reference sequence). This CDR3 has 11 residues. Trimming cost V 1 base and J 11 bases, with 8 bases left between them. The CDR3 here is CASSQGSLYTF. The CDR3 coding sequence is TGTGCCAGCAGCCAAGGTAGCCTATACACCTTC.